This TCR beta chain comes out of a study of OX40 agonist ivuxolimab in advanced cancers. The method was immunoSEQ multiplex PCR; TCRdb's version includes in-frame clones alone and lacks a portion of them. The sample has tens of thousands of clones; roughly nine tenths are singletons. In germline, CDR1 is LNHDA, CDR2 SQIVND (reference sequence). The CDR3 extends over 14 amino acids. V lost 6 bases to trimming and J lost 3 bases, with 12 bases between them. The chain is built from TRBV19 and TRBJ2-1; D gene unclear. This receptor was taken from an adult with an advanced solid tumor such as melanoma, head and neck, liver or kidney cancer. Sample: CD4+ or CD8+ T cells sorted from blood, taken in a trial of the OX40 agonist ivuxolimab. CDR3 sequence (DNA): TGTGCCAGTAGCCCGGTAGGCGGCTACAATGAGCAGTTCTTC. Amino acid sequence: CASSPVGGYNEQFF.